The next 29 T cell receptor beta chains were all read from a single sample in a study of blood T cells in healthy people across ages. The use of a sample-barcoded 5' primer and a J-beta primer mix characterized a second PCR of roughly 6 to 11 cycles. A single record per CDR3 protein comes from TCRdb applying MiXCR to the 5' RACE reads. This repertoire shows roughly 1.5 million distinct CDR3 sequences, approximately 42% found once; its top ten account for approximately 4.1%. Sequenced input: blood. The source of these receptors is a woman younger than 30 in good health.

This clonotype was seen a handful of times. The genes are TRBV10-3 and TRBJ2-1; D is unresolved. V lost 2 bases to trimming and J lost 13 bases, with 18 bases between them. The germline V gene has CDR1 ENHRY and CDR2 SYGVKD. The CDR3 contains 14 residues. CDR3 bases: TGTGCCATCAGTGAGAATACAGCCAAAGAGACCCAGTTCTTC. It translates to CAISENTAKETQFF.

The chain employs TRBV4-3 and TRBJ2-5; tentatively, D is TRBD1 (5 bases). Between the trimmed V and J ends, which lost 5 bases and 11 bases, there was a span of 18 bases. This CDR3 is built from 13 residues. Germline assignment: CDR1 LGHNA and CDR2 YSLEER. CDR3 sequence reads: CASSLDNNNEQYF. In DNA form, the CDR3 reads TGCGCCAGCAGCTTGGACAACAACAATGAGCAGTACTTC.

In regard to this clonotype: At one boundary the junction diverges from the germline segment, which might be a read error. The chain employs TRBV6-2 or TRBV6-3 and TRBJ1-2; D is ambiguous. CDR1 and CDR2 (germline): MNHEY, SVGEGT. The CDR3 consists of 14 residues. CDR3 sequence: CASSYSSQFYGYTF. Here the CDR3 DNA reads TGTGCCAGCAGTTACTCGAGTCAGTTCTATGGTTACACCTTC.

Here the CDR3 DNA reads TGTGCCAGCAGACACGGAAGTGGGAGCTATGAGCAGTACTTC. Its protein is CASRHGSGSYEQYF. The chain carries TRBV6-2 or TRBV6-3 and TRBJ2-1; D may be TRBD2 (5 bases). TRBJ2-7 matches the DNA end more closely, so the J call is doubtful. This CDR3 has 14 amino acids. Germline V gene data show CDR1 as MNHEY and CDR2 as SVGEGT.

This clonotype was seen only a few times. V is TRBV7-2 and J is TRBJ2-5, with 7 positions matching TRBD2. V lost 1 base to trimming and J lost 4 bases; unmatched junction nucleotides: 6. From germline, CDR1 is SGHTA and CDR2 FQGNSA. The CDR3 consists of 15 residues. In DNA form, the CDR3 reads TGTGCCAGCAGCTTAGGAGGCGGGAGCGCAGAGACCCAGTACTTC. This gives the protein CASSLGGGSAETQYF.

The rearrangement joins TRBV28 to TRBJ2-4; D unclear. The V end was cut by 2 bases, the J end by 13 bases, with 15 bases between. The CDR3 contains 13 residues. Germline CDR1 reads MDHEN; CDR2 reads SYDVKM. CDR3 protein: CASSLLGTLEQYF. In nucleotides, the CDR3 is TGTGCCAGCAGTTTACTTGGAACTTTGGAGCAGTACTTC. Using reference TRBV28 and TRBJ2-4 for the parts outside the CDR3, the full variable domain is DVKVTQSSRYLVKRTGEKVFLECVQDMDHENMFWYRQDPGLGLRLIYFSYDVKMKEKGDIPEGYSVSREKKERFSLILESASTNQTSMYLCASSLLGTLEQYFGAGTRLSVL.

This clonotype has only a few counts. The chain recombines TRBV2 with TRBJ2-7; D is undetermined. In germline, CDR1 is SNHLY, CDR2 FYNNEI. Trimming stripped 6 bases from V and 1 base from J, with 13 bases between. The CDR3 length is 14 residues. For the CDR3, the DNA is TGTGCCAGCAGCCCCGTGGTAGCTTCCTACGAGCAGTACTTC. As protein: CASSPVVASYEQYF.

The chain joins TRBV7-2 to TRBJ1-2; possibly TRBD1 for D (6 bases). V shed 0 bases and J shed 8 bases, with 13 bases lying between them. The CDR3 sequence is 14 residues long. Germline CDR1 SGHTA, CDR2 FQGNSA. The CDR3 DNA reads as TGTGCCAGCAGCTTAGCGGGGGGGGCGGAAGGCTACACCTTC. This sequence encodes CASSLAGGAEGYTF.

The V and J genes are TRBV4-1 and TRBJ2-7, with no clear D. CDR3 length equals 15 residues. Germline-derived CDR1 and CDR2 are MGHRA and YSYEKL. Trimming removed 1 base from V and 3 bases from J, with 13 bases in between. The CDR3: CASSQAVSTFYEQYF. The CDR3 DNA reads TGCGCCAGCAGCCAAGCTGTCTCCACCTTCTACGAGCAGTACTTC.

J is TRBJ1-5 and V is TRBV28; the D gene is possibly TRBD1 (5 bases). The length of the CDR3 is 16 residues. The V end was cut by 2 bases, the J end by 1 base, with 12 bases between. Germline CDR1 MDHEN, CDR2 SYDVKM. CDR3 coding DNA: TGTGCCAGCAGTTTAGCAGGGAGGTTCAGCAATCAGCCCCAGCATTTT. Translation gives CASSLAGRFSNQPQHF.

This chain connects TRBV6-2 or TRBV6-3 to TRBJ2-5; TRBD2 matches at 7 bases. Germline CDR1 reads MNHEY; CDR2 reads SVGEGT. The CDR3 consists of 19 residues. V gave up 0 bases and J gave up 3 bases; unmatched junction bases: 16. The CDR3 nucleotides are TGTGCCAGCAGTTACTCCTTCACCCTAGCGGAAGCTCTGAAAGAGACCCAGTACTTC. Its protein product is CASSYSFTLAEALKETQYF.

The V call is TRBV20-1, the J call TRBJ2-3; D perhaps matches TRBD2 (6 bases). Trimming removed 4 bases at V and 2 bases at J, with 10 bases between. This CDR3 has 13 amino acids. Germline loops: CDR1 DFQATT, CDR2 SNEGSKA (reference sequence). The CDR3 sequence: CSATREITDTQYF. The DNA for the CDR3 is TGCAGTGCTACCCGGGAGATCACAGATACGCAGTATTTT.

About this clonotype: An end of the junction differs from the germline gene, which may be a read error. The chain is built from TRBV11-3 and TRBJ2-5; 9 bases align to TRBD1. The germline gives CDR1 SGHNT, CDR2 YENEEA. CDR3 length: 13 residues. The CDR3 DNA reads TGTGCCAGCAGGGGGACAGGGTCAGAGGCCCAGTACTTC. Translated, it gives CASRGTGSEAQYF.

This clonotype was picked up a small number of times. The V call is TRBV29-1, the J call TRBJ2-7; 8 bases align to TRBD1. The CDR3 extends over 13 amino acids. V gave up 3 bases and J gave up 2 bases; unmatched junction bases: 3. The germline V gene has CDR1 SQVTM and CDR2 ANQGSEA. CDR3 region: CSVEDRATYEQYF. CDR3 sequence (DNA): TGCAGCGTTGAGGACAGGGCAACCTACGAGCAGTACTTC.

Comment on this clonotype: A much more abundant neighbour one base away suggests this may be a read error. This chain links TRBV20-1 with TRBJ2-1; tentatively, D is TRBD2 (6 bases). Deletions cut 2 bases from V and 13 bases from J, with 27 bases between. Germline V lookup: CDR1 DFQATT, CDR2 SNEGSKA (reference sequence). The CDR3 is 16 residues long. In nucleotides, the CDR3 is TGCAGTGCTAGACCCACCGCACGGGAGTCGGTGGAGACCCAGTTCTTC. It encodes CSARPTARESVETQFF.

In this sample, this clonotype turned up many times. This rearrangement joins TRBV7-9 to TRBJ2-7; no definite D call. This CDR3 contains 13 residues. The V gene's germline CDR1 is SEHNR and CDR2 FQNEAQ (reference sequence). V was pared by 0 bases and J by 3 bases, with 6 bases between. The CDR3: CASSLAPVYEQYF. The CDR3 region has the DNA TGTGCCAGCAGCTTAGCCCCCGTCTACGAGCAGTACTTC.

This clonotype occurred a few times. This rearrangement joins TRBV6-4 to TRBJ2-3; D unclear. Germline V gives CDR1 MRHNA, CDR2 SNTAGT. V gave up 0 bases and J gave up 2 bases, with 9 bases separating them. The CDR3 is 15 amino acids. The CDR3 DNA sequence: TGTGCCAGCAGTGACTCTGGCAGGAACACAGATACGCAGTATTTT. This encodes CASSDSGRNTDTQYF.

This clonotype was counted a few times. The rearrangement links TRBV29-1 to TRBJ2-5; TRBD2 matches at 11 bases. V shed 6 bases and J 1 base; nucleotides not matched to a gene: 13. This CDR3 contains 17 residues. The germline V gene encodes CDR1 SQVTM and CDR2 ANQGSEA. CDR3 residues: CSVTLAGGLISQETQYF. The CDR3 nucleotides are TGCAGCGTCACTCTAGCGGGGGGTCTCATCAGCCAAGAGACCCAGTACTTC.

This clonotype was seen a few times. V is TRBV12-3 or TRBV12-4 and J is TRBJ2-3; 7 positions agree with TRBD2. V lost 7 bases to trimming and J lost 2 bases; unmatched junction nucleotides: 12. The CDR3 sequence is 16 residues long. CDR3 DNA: TGTGCCAGCACCCTGGGGGTAGCGGGCTTCACAGATACGCAGTATTTT. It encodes CASTLGVAGFTDTQYF.

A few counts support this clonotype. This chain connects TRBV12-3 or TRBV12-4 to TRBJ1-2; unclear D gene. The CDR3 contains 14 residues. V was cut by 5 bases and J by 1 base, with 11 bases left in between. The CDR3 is CASSALTSNYGYTF. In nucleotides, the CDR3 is TGTGCCAGCAGTGCCCTGACAAGTAACTATGGCTACACCTTC.

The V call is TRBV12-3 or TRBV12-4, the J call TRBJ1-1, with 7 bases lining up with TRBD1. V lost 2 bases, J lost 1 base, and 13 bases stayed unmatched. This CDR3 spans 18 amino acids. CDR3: CASSLSTGTSAPNTEAFF. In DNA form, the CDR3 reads TGTGCCAGCAGTTTATCGACAGGGACCTCAGCCCCGAACACTGAAGCTTTCTTT.

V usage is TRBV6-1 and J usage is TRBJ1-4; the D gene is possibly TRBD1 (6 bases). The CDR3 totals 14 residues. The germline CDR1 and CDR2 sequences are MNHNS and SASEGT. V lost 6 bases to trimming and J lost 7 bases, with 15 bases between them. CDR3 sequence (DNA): TGTGCCAGCAGCTCGGGGGGCGCGGGTGAAAAACTGTTTTTT. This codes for CASSSGGAGEKLFF.

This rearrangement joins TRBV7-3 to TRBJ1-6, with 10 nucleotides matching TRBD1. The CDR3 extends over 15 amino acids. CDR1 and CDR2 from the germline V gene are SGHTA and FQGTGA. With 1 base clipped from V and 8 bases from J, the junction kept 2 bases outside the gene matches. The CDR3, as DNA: TGTGCCAGCAGCTTAATGGGGACAGGGGATTCACCCCTCCACTTT. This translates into CASSLMGTGDSPLHF. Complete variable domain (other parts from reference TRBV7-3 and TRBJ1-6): GAGVSQTPSNKVTEKGKYVELRCDPISGHTALYWYRQSLGQGPEFLIYFQGTGAADDSGLPNDRFFAVRPEGSVSTLKIQRTERGDSAVYLCASSLMGTGDSPLHFGNGTRLTVT.

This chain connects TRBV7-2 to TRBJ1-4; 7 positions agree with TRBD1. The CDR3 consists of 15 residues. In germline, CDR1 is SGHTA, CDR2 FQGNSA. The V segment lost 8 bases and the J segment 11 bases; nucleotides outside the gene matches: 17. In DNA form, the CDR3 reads TGTGCCAGCTCCCCCAGTGGGACAGAGGTTACGAAACTGTTTTTT. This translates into CASSPSGTEVTKLFF.

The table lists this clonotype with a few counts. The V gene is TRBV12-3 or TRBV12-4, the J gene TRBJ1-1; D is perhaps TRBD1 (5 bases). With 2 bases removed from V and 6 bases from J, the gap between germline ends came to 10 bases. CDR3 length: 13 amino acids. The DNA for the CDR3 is TGTGCCAGCAGTTTATGGGCAGGGTCTGAAGCTTTCTTT. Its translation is CASSLWAGSEAFF.

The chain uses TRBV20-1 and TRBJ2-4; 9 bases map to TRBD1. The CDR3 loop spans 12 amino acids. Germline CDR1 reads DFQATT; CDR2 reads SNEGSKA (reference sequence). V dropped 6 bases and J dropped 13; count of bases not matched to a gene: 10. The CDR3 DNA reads TGCAGTGCAAAGACAGGGGGGAAGGAGCAGTACTTC. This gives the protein CSAKTGGKEQYF.

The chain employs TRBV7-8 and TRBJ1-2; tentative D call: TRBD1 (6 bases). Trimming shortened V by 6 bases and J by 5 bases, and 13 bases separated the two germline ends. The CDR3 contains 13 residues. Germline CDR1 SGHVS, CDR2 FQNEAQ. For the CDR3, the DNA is TGTGCCAGCAGTGACCGTCAGGGGTATGGCTACACCTTC. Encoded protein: CASSDRQGYGYTF. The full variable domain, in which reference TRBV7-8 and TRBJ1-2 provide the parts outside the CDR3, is GAGVSQSPRYKVAKRGQDVALRCDPISGHVSLFWYQQALGQGPEFLTYFQNEAQLDKSGLPSDRFFAERPEGSVSTLKIQRTQQEDSAVYLCASSDRQGYGYTFGSGTRLTVV.

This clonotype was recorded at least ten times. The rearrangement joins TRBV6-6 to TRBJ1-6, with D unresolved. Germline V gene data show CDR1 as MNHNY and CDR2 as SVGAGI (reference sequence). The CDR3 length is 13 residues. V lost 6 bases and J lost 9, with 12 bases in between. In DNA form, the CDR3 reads TGTGCCAGCAGCCCCGTTGTCAGTTCACCCCTCCACTTT. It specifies CASSPVVSSPLHF.

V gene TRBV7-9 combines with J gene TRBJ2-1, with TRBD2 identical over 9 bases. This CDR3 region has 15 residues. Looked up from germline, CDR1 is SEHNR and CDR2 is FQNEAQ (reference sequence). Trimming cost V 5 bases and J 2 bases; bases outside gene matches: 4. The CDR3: CASSPAGGPYNEQFF. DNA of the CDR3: TGTGCCAGCAGCCCAGCGGGAGGACCCTACAATGAGCAGTTCTTC.